These 19 T cell receptor beta chains were sequenced from one sample in a study of identical twins. MiXCR was run by TCRdb on the 5' RACE reads, yielding one entry per CDR3 protein. This sample has 1.5 million to 2 million distinct CDR3 sequences; less than 35% occur once, and the top ten carry around 0.3%. The specimen was cord blood. Every receptor here comes from a newborn girl in good health.

Only a few counts were recorded for this clonotype. The chain employs TRBV5-4 and TRBJ1-5; maybe TRBD1 (6 bases). The germline V and J ends were trimmed by 2 bases and 7 bases, with 13 bases remaining between them. The CDR3 extends over 14 amino acids. Germline CDR1 reads SGHNT; CDR2 reads YYREEE (reference sequence). The CDR3 nucleotides read TGTGCCAGCAGCTTCGGGTTGGGGGCACAGCCCCAGCATTTT. This gives the protein CASSFGLGAQPQHF.

The chain employs TRBV12-3 or TRBV12-4 and TRBJ2-3; D is possibly TRBD2 (6 bases). The length of the CDR3 is 12 residues. Trimming stripped 4 bases from V and 6 bases from J, with 8 bases between. The CDR3 region is CASSWGEDTQYF. The DNA for the CDR3 is TGTGCCAGCAGTTGGGGGGAGGATACGCAGTATTTT.

The V gene is TRBV10-1, the J gene TRBJ2-1; D is ambiguous. This CDR3 comprises 13 residues. Germline CDR1 and CDR2: WNHNN and SYGVQD (reference sequence). V was trimmed by 3 bases and J by 9 bases, leaving 12 bases between them. CDR3 region: CASSERLWGEQFF. For the CDR3, the DNA is TGCGCCAGCAGTGAACGGCTATGGGGTGAGCAGTTCTTC.

The genes are TRBV10-3 and TRBJ2-1, with D perhaps matching TRBD2 (5 bases). Trimming removed 10 bases from V and 4 bases from J, with 14 bases in between. Looked up from germline, CDR1 is ENHRY and CDR2 is SYGVKD. This CDR3 contains 13 residues. The chain's CDR3 is CATLAGNYNEQFF. For the CDR3, the DNA is TGTGCCACCCTTGCGGGCAATTACAATGAGCAGTTCTTC.

The V gene is TRBV20-1, the J gene TRBJ1-1; TRBD1 is a possible D gene (5 bases). Trimming shortened V by 3 bases and J by 5 bases, and 13 bases separated the two germline ends. Germline V gene data show CDR1 as DFQATT and CDR2 as SNEGSKA (reference sequence). This CDR3 spans 13 amino acids. CDR3 protein: CSASEGSWTEAFF. The CDR3 DNA is TGCAGTGCTAGCGAGGGGTCTTGGACTGAAGCTTTCTTT.

Only a few counts were recorded for this clonotype. The chain employs TRBV6-5 and TRBJ2-3; TRBD2 matches 7 bases. The length of the CDR3 is 15 residues. Trimming took 5 bases from V and 1 from J; bases not matched to a gene: 6. Germline V gene sequence: CDR1 MNHEY, CDR2 SVGAGI. CDR3 bases: TGTGCCAGCAGTCGACTAGCTCTGCGCACAGATACGCAGTATTTT. It codes for CASSRLALRTDTQYF.

The table lists this clonotype with a few counts. The rearrangement uses TRBV4-1 and TRBJ2-4; 7 nucleotides line up with TRBD1. Matching the DNA end better, TRBJ2-7 makes the J call doubtful. Germline CDR1 and CDR2: MGHRA and YSYEKL. CDR3 length: 15 amino acids. The CDR3 DNA reads TGCGCCAGCAGCCAGTCCGGGACAGAAAAGTACGAGCAGTACTTC. Its protein is CASSQSGTEKYEQYF.

The J gene is TRBJ1-5, the V gene TRBV3-1; D possibly corresponds to TRBD1 (5 bases). The ends were cut back, 1 base at V and 7 bases at J, with 20 bases in the middle. The CDR3 covers 17 residues. The germline V gene has CDR1 LGHDT and CDR2 YNNKEL (reference sequence). CDR3 coding DNA: TGTGCCAGCAGCCAAGGTGTCGAGTGGGACTATGGGCAGCCCCAGCATTTT. It yields the protein CASSQGVEWDYGQPQHF.

The J gene is TRBJ1-1, the V gene TRBV20-1, with D possibly being TRBD1 (6 bases). Germline values: CDR1 DFQATT, CDR2 SNEGSKA (reference sequence). The germline V and J ends were trimmed by 6 bases and 0 bases, with 20 bases remaining between them. The CDR3 spans 16 residues. Here the CDR3 DNA reads TGCAGTGCCGGGAACACAGGGAAGTACTTGAACACTGAAGCTTTCTTT. Translation gives CSAGNTGKYLNTEAFF.

J is TRBJ2-7 and V is TRBV12-3 or TRBV12-4; 8 nucleotides align to TRBD2. V lost 2 bases, J lost 3 bases, and 6 bases stayed unmatched. CDR3 length: 15 amino acids. For the CDR3, the DNA is TGTGCCAGCAGTTTACGCGGGAGGACTGTCTACGAGCAGTACTTC. Residues: CASSLRGRTVYEQYF.

This clonotype was detected only a few times. The chain employs TRBV20-1 and TRBJ2-7; 8 positions match TRBD1. Germline trimming cut 5 bases from V and 2 bases from J; bases unmatched to any gene: 5. The CDR3 covers 13 residues. Germline V gives CDR1 DFQATT, CDR2 SNEGSKA (reference sequence). The CDR3 sequence is CSAGQGTPYEQYF. In DNA form, the CDR3 reads TGCAGTGCTGGACAGGGAACGCCCTACGAGCAGTACTTC.

The rearrangement links TRBV30 to TRBJ2-3; TRBD2 agrees at 8 bases. The CDR3 extends over 16 amino acids. The ends lost 3 bases at V and 0 bases at J; junction bases unmatched: 8. CDR1 and CDR2 (germline): GTSNPN, SVGIG (reference sequence). CDR3: CAWRKRGPTSTDTQYF. CDR3 nucleotides: TGTGCCTGGAGGAAGCGGGGGCCGACTAGCACAGATACGCAGTATTTT.

The rearrangement joins TRBV4-1 to TRBJ1-4, with 7 positions matching TRBD1. Germline lookup yields CDR1 MGHRA and CDR2 YSYEKL. Unmatched junction bases numbered 7, after V lost 1 base and J lost 8 bases. This CDR3 spans 15 amino acids. The CDR3 DNA sequence: TGCGCCAGCAGCCAAGCTTGGACAGGAAAGGAAAAACTGTTTTTT. Translating it yields CASSQAWTGKEKLFF.

This clonotype was picked up a small number of times. This chain connects TRBV7-8 to TRBJ1-4, with D possibly matching TRBD1 (5 bases). Trimming pared 4 bases from V and 7 bases from J, leaving 13 bases between. This CDR3 is built from 14 residues. Germline lookup yields CDR1 SGHVS and CDR2 FQNEAQ. The CDR3 coding sequence is TGTGCCAGCAGCTCGACAACTCAGGGTGAAAAACTGTTTTTT. Protein sequence: CASSSTTQGEKLFF.

As to this clonotype: A much more abundant neighbour one base away suggests this may be a read error. The rearrangement uses TRBV29-1 and TRBJ2-1; 9 positions agree with TRBD2. The end of the DNA is better explained by TRBJ2-7, so the J call may be wrong. CDR1 SQVTM and CDR2 ANQGSEA come from the germline V gene. CDR3 size: 13 residues. CDR3 region: CSVALAGYNEQYF. CDR3 DNA: TGCAGCGTTGCACTAGCGGGTTACAATGAGCAGTACTTC.

This clonotype has just a few counts. The rearrangement uses TRBV5-6 and TRBJ2-7; the D call may be TRBD1 or TRBD2 (6 bases each). The CDR3 has 15 amino acids. Germline V lookup: CDR1 SGHDT, CDR2 YYEEEE. The V and J ends lost 2 bases and 5 bases respectively, with 17 bases between them. The CDR3 DNA sequence: TGTGCCAGCAGCTTTGTTGGGGGGCGAGGAGACGAGCAGTACTTC. Translating gives CASSFVGGRGDEQYF.

This clonotype was picked up a small number of times. The rearrangement links TRBV4-1 to TRBJ2-5; 8 positions match TRBD2. Germline CDR1 MGHRA, CDR2 YSYEKL. The CDR3 runs to 15 residues. The J segment lost 0 bases and the V segment lost 3 bases, leaving 3 bases of the junction unmatched. CDR3: CASSQLLADQETQYF. In DNA, the CDR3 is TGCGCCAGCAGCCAGTTACTAGCGGACCAAGAGACCCAGTACTTC.

The chain couples TRBV6-6 to TRBJ2-7; 11 positions match TRBD2. There are 15 residues in the CDR3. Germline lookup yields CDR1 MNHNY and CDR2 SVGAGI (reference sequence). The junction had 9 bases not matched to a gene; V was cut back by 4 bases and J by 7 bases. In DNA, the CDR3 is TGTGCCAGCAGTTTCCTAGCGGGGGGCGAGGGTGAGCAGTACTTC. Amino acid sequence: CASSFLAGGEGEQYF.

The chain carries TRBV12-3 or TRBV12-4 and TRBJ2-7; D is undetermined. V shed 2 bases and J shed 3 bases, with 11 bases lying between them. This CDR3 has 14 residues. DNA of the CDR3: TGTGCCAGCAGTTTATCTAACTCGGGCTACGAGCAGTACTTC. This sequence encodes CASSLSNSGYEQYF.